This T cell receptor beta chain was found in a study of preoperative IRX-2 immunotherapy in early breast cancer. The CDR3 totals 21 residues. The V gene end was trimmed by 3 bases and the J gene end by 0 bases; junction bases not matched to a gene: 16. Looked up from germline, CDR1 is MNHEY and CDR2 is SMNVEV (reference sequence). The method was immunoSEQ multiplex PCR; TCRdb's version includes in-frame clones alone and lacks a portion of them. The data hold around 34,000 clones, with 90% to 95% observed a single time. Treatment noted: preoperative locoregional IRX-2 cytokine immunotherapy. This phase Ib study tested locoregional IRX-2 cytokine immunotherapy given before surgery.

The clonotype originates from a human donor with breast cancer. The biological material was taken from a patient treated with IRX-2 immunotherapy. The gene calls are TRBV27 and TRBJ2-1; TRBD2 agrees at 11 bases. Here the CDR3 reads CASSLGLASGRNPSSYNEQFF. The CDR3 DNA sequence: TGTGCCAGCAGTTTGGGCCTGGCTAGCGGGAGGAATCCCAGCTCCTACAATGAGCAGTTCTTC.